A selection of T cell receptor beta chains follows, all from one sample in a study of PD-1 blockade in classical Hodgkin lymphoma. Here immunoSEQ multiplex PCR was the method, and the copy in TCRdb shows in-frame clones only, minus some. This table holds 75,000 to 100,000 clones, roughly 91% found once. Sample: peripheral blood mononuclear cells (PBMCs), taken before the fourth cycle of nivolumab. The receptors derive from a human donor with classical Hodgkin lymphoma. CDR3s include the opening cysteine and the closing phenylalanine or tryptophan. The D gene is left open where the match is weak. Only some rows state a clone size, as once, few, many or a class for expanded clones.

>-|TRBJ1-4|TRBV28|-
TGTGCCAGCAGCTTTGGGGATGAAAAACTGTTTTTT
CASSFGDEKLFF
>TRBD2|TRBJ2-7|TRBV10-3|-
TGTGCCATCAGACCAACTAGCGGCAGCTCCTACGAGCAGTACTTC
CAIRPTSGSSYEQYF
>-|TRBJ2-7|TRBV5-4|-
TGTGCCAGCAGCTTGCGTCCGCCCTACGAGCAGTACTTC
CASSLRPPYEQYF
>-|TRBJ1-5|TRBV6-6|-
TGTGCCAGCAGTTTGATAACAGGCGCTTTTGGTCAGCCCCAGCATTTT
CASSLITGAFGQPQHF
>-|TRBJ1-5|TRBV27|-
TGTGCCAGCAGTTCCCCGGGGGTAAATCAGCCCCAGCATTTT
CASSSPGVNQPQHF
>-|TRBJ2-7|TRBV19|-
TGTGCCAGTAGGTTGACAGGCGGTATGAAAAGCTCCTACGAGCAGTACTTC
CASRLTGGMKSSYEQYF
>-|TRBJ1-1|TRBV4-2|-
TGTGCCAGCAGCCCCGACCGGGGCATGAACACTGAAGCTTTCTTT
CASSPDRGMNTEAFF
>TRBD2|TRBJ2-1|TRBV29-1|-
TGCAGCGTTGAATCGGACTTGACTAGCTTTCCCAACCACAATGAGCAGTTCTTC
CSVESDLTSFPNHNEQFF
>-|TRBJ1-5|TRBV23-1|-
TGCGCCAGCAGTCAATCGTGGGGGGCCGGGCAGCCCCAGCATTTT
CASSQSWGAGQPQHF
>TRBD1|TRBJ2-7|TRBV12-5|once
TGTGCTAGTGGTGTCACAGGGGGTTCCACCTACGAGCAGTACTTC
CASGVTGGSTYEQYF